Presented here are 17 T cell receptor beta chains from one specimen sequenced in a study of esophageal squamous cell carcinoma tumors. Amplification combined a P20EA primer and a TCR alpha or TCR beta constant-region primer, then a nested second PCR used CA2 or CB2. TCR genes were amplified by unbiased adaptor ligation RT-PCR, with reverse transcription primed by a polyT18-containing BSL-18E primer. TCRdb reprocessed the 5' RACE reads with MiXCR, giving one entry per CDR3 protein. Found here are roughly 5,300 distinct CDR3 sequences, roughly 22% of them singletons; the top ten hold roughly 31%. Sequencing input: tumor tissue. The receptor set was obtained from a man aged 45 to 79 with esophageal squamous cell carcinoma.

On this clonotype: A read error is possible here, since a much larger clone lies one base away. V is TRBV7-8 and J is TRBJ2-7; D remains unclear. The CDR3 contains 15 residues. The germline gives CDR1 SGHVS, CDR2 FQNEAQ. The CDR3 DNA follows: TGTGTCAGCAGCAACCACGCTAGTAATCCCTACGAGCAGTACTTC. Protein: CVSSNHASNPYEQYF.

The chain joins TRBV30 to TRBJ2-7, with D perhaps matching TRBD2 (5 bases). V lost 3 bases, J lost 5 bases, and 17 bases lay in between. CDR1 is GTSNPN and CDR2 is SVGIG in the germline V gene (reference sequence). CDR3 length equals 14 residues. The CDR3 loop reads CAWRRAGINHEQYF. The CDR3 DNA reads as TGTGCCTGGAGGAGGGCTGGGATAAATCACGAGCAGTACTTC.

By its share, this clonotype is medium-sized. The V gene is TRBV5-6, the J gene TRBJ2-5, with no clear D. V shed 4 bases and J shed 4 bases, with 11 bases lying between them. From germline, CDR1 is SGHDT and CDR2 YYEEEE. The CDR3 extends over 13 amino acids. This CDR3 reads CASSVQERETQYF. In DNA, the CDR3 is TGTGCCAGCAGCGTGCAGGAAAGAGAGACCCAGTACTTC.

Note on this clonotype: This could be a read error, since a much larger clone is one nucleotide away. The V gene is TRBV2, the J gene TRBJ2-3; D tentatively reads TRBD1 or TRBD2 (5 bases each). The ends were cut back, 6 bases at V and 5 bases at J, with 15 bases in the middle. The CDR3 is made up of 14 amino acids. CDR1 is SNHLY and CDR2 is FYNNEI in the germline V gene. The CDR3 DNA reads as TGTGCCAGCAGCCTCGGGACCGCCTTAGATACGCAGTATTTT. Amino acids: CASSLGTALDTQYF.

In its sample, this clonotype is large. This CDR3 is CASGRTGYEQYF. The CDR3 coding sequence is TGTGCCAGCGGGAGGACAGGGTACGAGCAGTACTTC. The chain has TRBV6-1 and TRBJ2-7; 8 bases fit TRBD1. Per germline, CDR1 MNHNS and CDR2 SASEGT. The CDR3 totals 12 residues. Germline trimming cut 8 bases from V and 4 bases from J; bases unmatched to any gene: 4.

The chain recombines TRBV15 with TRBJ1-3; D remains unclear. The CDR3 contains 13 residues. V was cut by 11 bases and J by 2 bases, with 13 bases left in between. CDR1 and CDR2 from the germline V gene are LNHNV and YYDKDF (reference sequence). CDR3 in amino acids: CAVAKGTGNTIYF. CDR3 coding DNA: TGTGCCGTTGCGAAGGGAACTGGAAACACCATATATTTT.

For the CDR3, the DNA is TGCAGCGCAGACAGGTCCCAAGAGACCCAGTACTTC. As protein: CSADRSQETQYF. The genes are TRBV29-1 and TRBJ2-5, with a weak D call TRBD1 (6 bases). This CDR3 has 12 amino acids. Trimming took off 7 bases at V and 1 base at J, with 10 bases between the two ends. The germline V gene encodes CDR1 SQVTM and CDR2 ANQGSEA.

This clonotype appeared many times. The rearrangement uses TRBV20-1 and TRBJ2-3; D possibly corresponds to TRBD2 (5 bases). The germline CDR1 and CDR2 sequences are DFQATT and SNEGSKA (reference sequence). The CDR3 has 11 amino acids. V was clipped by 1 base and J by 7 bases, with 6 bases between them. CDR3 bases: TGCAGTGCTAGAGTGACTAATACGCAGTATTTT. Translated, it gives CSARVTNTQYF.

This clonotype occurred many times. This chain joins TRBV12-3 or TRBV12-4 and TRBJ2-7; possibly TRBD1 for D (7 bases). Trimming took off 3 bases at V and 4 bases at J, with 13 bases between the two ends. The CDR3 runs 14 residues. DNA of the CDR3: TGTGCCAGCAGTTTGCGGGACAGACTATACGAGCAGTACTTC. Its protein is CASSLRDRLYEQYF.

This clonotype was counted at least ten times. The V call is TRBV6-5, the J call TRBJ2-7; 7 bases align to TRBD1. The CDR3 spans 14 residues. Germline V CDR1 and CDR2: MNHEY, SVGAGI. Germline trimming cut 2 bases from V and 2 bases from J; bases unmatched to any gene: 3. This CDR3 is CASSYRGPAYEQYF. CDR3 bases: TGTGCCAGCAGTTACAGGGGGCCCGCCTACGAGCAGTACTTC.

This clonotype appeared many times. This chain connects TRBV4-2 to TRBJ2-7; D possibly matches TRBD1 or TRBD2 (6 bases each). CDR3 size: 13 residues. The germline CDR1 and CDR2 sequences are LGHNA and YNFKEQ. Trimming removed 6 bases at V and 3 bases at J, with 12 bases between. The CDR3 loop is CASSRGRNYEQYF. For the CDR3, the DNA is TGTGCCAGCAGTCGGGGGCGAAACTACGAGCAGTACTTC.

This clonotype is labeled medium-sized. The V and J genes are TRBV9 and TRBJ2-1; D may be TRBD2 (6 bases). Germline V lookup: CDR1 SGDLS, CDR2 YYNGEE. Between the trimmed V and J ends, which lost 2 bases and 4 bases, there was a span of 13 bases. The CDR3 length is 15 residues. The CDR3 here is CASSVTAGTYNEQFF. CDR3 coding DNA: TGTGCCAGCAGCGTTACTGCGGGAACGTACAATGAGCAGTTCTTC.

The CDR3, as DNA: TGTGCCAGCAGCCAAGATCTGGGAGGGATGAACACCATATATTTT. Its translation: CASSQDLGGMNTIYF. The rearrangement links TRBV3-1 to TRBJ1-3; unclear D gene. Germline V gene sequence: CDR1 LGHDT, CDR2 YNNKEL (reference sequence). The V gene lost 0 bases and the J gene lost 7 bases, with 13 bases spanning the gap. The CDR3 loop spans 15 amino acids.

This clonotype was counted many times. The J gene is TRBJ2-3, the V gene TRBV5-5, with unresolved D. Trimming removed 4 bases at V and 1 base at J, with 10 bases between. Germline V gives CDR1 SGHKS, CDR2 YYEKEE (reference sequence). The CDR3 has 14 amino acids. CDR3 residues: CASSPSYGTDTQYF. Written as DNA, the CDR3 is TGTGCCAGCAGCCCCTCATACGGCACAGATACGCAGTATTTT. Full variable domain (outside the CDR3, taken from reference TRBV5-5 and TRBJ2-3): DAGVTQSPTHLIKTRGQQVTLRCSPISGHKSVSWYQQVLGQGPQFIFQYYEKEERGRGNFPDRFSARQFPNYSSELNVNALLLGDSALYLCASSPSYGTDTQYFGPGTRLTVL.

This clonotype occurred a few times. The genes are TRBV2 and TRBJ2-7; TRBD1 is a possible D gene (6 bases). The CDR3 sequence is 15 residues long. The ends were cut back, 10 bases at V and 6 bases at J, with 25 bases in the middle. The germline CDR1 and CDR2 sequences are SNHLY and FYNNEI. The CDR3 DNA follows: TGTGCCATCCACTTCTTAGGACAGCCCGAGGGCGAGCAGTACTTC. Protein sequence: CAIHFLGQPEGEQYF.

About this clonotype: At one of its ends the junction is not consistent with the germline gene, which may arise from a read error. The rearrangement links TRBV2 to TRBJ2-1; tentatively, D is TRBD2 (5 bases). The length of the CDR3 is 13 residues. From germline, CDR1 is SNHLY and CDR2 FYNNEI. The DNA for the CDR3 is TGTGTCAGCATGGCTAGCTTGGTCAATGAGCAGTTCTTC. Translated, it gives CVSMASLVNEQFF.

To note about this clonotype: A read error may account for a junction end that differs from germline. The J gene is TRBJ2-7, the V gene TRBV29-1, with 9 bases fitting TRBD1. The germline gives CDR1 SQVTM, CDR2 ANQGSEA. This CDR3 spans 13 amino acids. The CDR3 is CSVGGQGRHEEYF. CDR3 bases: TGCAGCGTTGGGGGACAGGGTCGACACGAGGAGTACTTC.